Shown below are 26 T cell receptor beta chains from a single sample sequenced in a study of blood T cell repertoires in COVID-19. The protocol was immunoSEQ multiplex PCR, while the TCRdb copy is restricted to in-frame clones and leaves out a portion. The sample has hundreds of thousands of clones, over 75% seen once; the top ten hold 1.5% to 2%. The sample comprised PBMCs or T cells enriched from blood (not recorded which). All receptors come from a man aged 40-55 years who had recovered from COVID-19.

The CDR3, as DNA: TGTGCCAGCAGCGCGCGCCCGGGGGAAAAACTGTTTTTT. It codes for CASSARPGEKLFF. The chain uses TRBV9 and TRBJ1-4; D gene uncertain. The CDR3 has 13 amino acids. V was clipped by 3 bases and J by 8 bases, with 11 bases between them. In germline, CDR1 is SGDLS, CDR2 YYNGEE.

The DNA for the CDR3 is TGTGCCAGCAGTCCCGGGAGTCGTGATGGCTACACCTTC. Encoded protein: CASSPGSRDGYTF. The V gene is TRBV28, the J gene TRBJ1-2; D is unclear. There are 13 residues in the CDR3. Trimming removed 5 bases from V and 6 bases from J, with 13 bases in between. Germline values: CDR1 MDHEN, CDR2 SYDVKM.

This clone was seen just once. This sequence joins TRBV15 and TRBJ2-7; 8 bases match TRBD2. The V segment lost 2 bases and the J segment 6 bases; nucleotides outside the gene matches: 12. From germline, CDR1 is LNHNV and CDR2 YYDKDF (reference sequence). The CDR3 totals 16 residues. In nucleotides, the CDR3 is TGTGCCACCAGCAGAATACAGCATAGCGGGACCCCCGAGCAGTACTTC. This gives the protein CATSRIQHSGTPEQYF. Full variable domain (missing parts from reference TRBV15 and TRBJ2-7): DAMVIQNPRYQVTQFGKPVTLSCSQTLNHNVMYWYQQKSSQAPKLLFHYYDKDFNNEADTPDNFQSRRPNTSFCFLDIRSPGLGDTAMYLCATSRIQHSGTPEQYFGPGTRLTVT.

V gene TRBV7-2 combines with J gene TRBJ2-1, with D possibly being TRBD2 (6 bases). Germline CDR1 and CDR2: SGHTA and FQGNSA. The CDR3 runs to 16 residues. The V end was cut by 2 bases, the J end by 8 bases, with 19 bases between. The CDR3, as DNA: TGTGCCAGCAGCTTAATTTTTATAGGAGGGCGCGATGAGCAGTTCTTC. Protein product: CASSLIFIGGRDEQFF.

The rearrangement uses TRBV5-8 and TRBJ2-7; D gene ambiguous. The CDR3 covers 14 residues. Germline-derived CDR1 and CDR2 are SGHTS and YDEGEE. V was trimmed by 0 bases and J by 0 bases, leaving 7 bases between them. CDR3 DNA sequence: TGTGCCAGCAGCTTGGGTTACAGCTCCTACGAGCAGTACTTC. It translates to CASSLGYSSYEQYF.

The rearrangement joins TRBV18 to TRBJ1-4; a weak D match, TRBD1 (5 bases). There are 14 residues in the CDR3. Germline CDR1 and CDR2: KGHSH and LQKENI. Trimming removed 3 bases at V and 5 bases at J, with 10 bases between. CDR3 DNA: TGTGCCAGCTCACCTCCCTGGGGCAATGAAAAACTGTTTTTT. Its translation is CASSPPWGNEKLFF.

V gene TRBV5-4 combines with J gene TRBJ2-7; D may be TRBD2 (6 bases). Per germline, CDR1 SGHNT and CDR2 YYREEE (reference sequence). V was trimmed by 4 bases and J by 2 bases, leaving 13 bases between them. The CDR3 totals 14 residues. The chain's CDR3 is CASSLEAGTYEQYF. CDR3 sequence (DNA): TGTGCCAGCAGCCTAGAGGCGGGAACCTACGAGCAGTACTTC.

The rearrangement uses TRBV7-9 and TRBJ1-1; D gene ambiguous. Germline V gene sequence: CDR1 SEHNR, CDR2 FQNEAQ (reference sequence). Trimming removed 6 bases at V and 4 bases at J, with 9 bases between. The CDR3 has 12 residues. CDR3 region: CASSWGATEAFF. The CDR3 DNA sequence: TGTGCCAGCAGTTGGGGAGCCACTGAAGCTTTCTTT.

The rearrangement uses TRBV7-3 and TRBJ1-2; 9 nucleotides match TRBD1. The V gene's germline CDR1 is SGHTA and CDR2 FQGTGA. This CDR3 is built from 15 residues. With 5 bases clipped from V and 1 base from J, the junction kept 5 bases outside the gene matches. The chain's CDR3 is CASSPGQGNNYGYTF. CDR3 DNA: TGTGCCAGCAGCCCGGGACAGGGCAATAACTATGGCTACACCTTC. Supplemented by reference TRBV7-3 and TRBJ1-2, the full variable domain reads GAGVSQTPSNKVTEKGKYVELRCDPISGHTALYWYRQSLGQGPEFLIYFQGTGAADDSGLPNDRFFAVRPEGSVSTLKIQRTERGDSAVYLCASSPGQGNNYGYTFGSGTRLTVV.

The rearrangement joins TRBV7-9 to TRBJ1-6; tentative D call: TRBD1 (6 bases). Trimming shortened V by 1 base and J by 8 bases, and 12 bases separated the two germline ends. In germline, CDR1 is SEHNR, CDR2 FQNEAQ (reference sequence). CDR3 length: 15 amino acids. DNA of the CDR3: TGTGCCAGCAGCTTAGGCGACAGGCTCTATTCACCCCTCCACTTT. It codes for CASSLGDRLYSPLHF.

Details on this clone: Different DNA sequences within this sample yield the same CDR3. This chain joins TRBV12-3 or TRBV12-4 and TRBJ1-2; TRBD1 agrees at 7 bases. V shed 4 bases, J shed 6 bases, and the junction held 2 bases outside the gene matches. This CDR3 comprises 12 residues. CDR3 DNA sequence: TGTGCCAGCAGTTCCACAGGGGATGGCTACACCTTC. Protein sequence: CASSSTGDGYTF.

Only a few counts were recorded for this clone. The rearrangement joins TRBV7-9 to TRBJ2-7, with 16 nucleotides matching TRBD2. This CDR3 contains 15 residues. V lost 5 bases to trimming and J lost 4 bases; unmatched junction nucleotides: 2. Germline CDR1 reads SEHNR; CDR2 reads FQNEAQ (reference sequence). This CDR3 reads CASSGTSGRAYEQYF. The CDR3 DNA follows: TGTGCCAGCAGCGGGACTAGCGGGAGGGCTTACGAGCAGTACTTC.

V is TRBV7-8 and J is TRBJ1-4, with TRBD1 as a possible D gene (5 bases). Germline loops: CDR1 SGHVS, CDR2 FQNEAQ. Trimming shortened V by 3 bases and J by 6 bases, and 8 bases separated the two germline ends. The CDR3 spans 13 residues. The DNA for the CDR3 is TGTGCCAGCAGCTTCGGCAGGGATGAAAAACTGTTTTTT. This translates into CASSFGRDEKLFF.

This clone has only one observation. The chain joins TRBV5-3 to TRBJ2-2, with D tentatively TRBD2 (6 bases). TRBV5-3 is noted as an ORF with a role that remains uncertain. The CDR3 covers 15 residues. Between the trimmed V and J ends, which lost 2 bases and 2 bases, there was a span of 10 bases. CDR3 region: CARSFRTNNTGELFF. The DNA for the CDR3 is TGTGCCAGAAGCTTTAGGACTAATAACACCGGGGAGCTGTTTTTT.

The chain has TRBV3-1 (or the pseudogene TRBV3-2) and TRBJ1-1, with D perhaps TRBD1 (6 bases). Germline CDR1 is LGHDT and CDR2 is YNNKEL (reference sequence). This CDR3 region has 17 residues. V lost 0 bases, J lost 1 base, and 15 bases lay in between. DNA for the CDR3: TGTGCCAGCAGCCAAGAAAGGGGGGGGCTGCAGAACACTGAAGCTTTCTTT. This codes for CASSQERGGLQNTEAFF.

The chain recombines TRBV7-6 with TRBJ2-2; 8 positions agree with TRBD1. The germline V gene has CDR1 SGHVS and CDR2 FNYEAQ. The trim removed 5 bases at V and 7 bases at J, leaving 12 bases unmatched. CDR3 length: 16 amino acids. CDR3 DNA sequence: TGTGCCAGCAGCCCGTATCAGCAGGGGGCGGGCGGGGAGCTGTTTTTT. Translated, it gives CASSPYQQGAGGELFF.

J is TRBJ2-2 and V is TRBV27; D gene ambiguous. This CDR3 is built from 11 residues. Germline V gives CDR1 MNHEY, CDR2 SMNVEV (reference sequence). The ends were cut back, 4 bases at V and 6 bases at J, with 3 bases in the middle. In DNA form, the CDR3 reads TGTGCCAGCAGTTCGTCCGGGGAGCTGTTTTTT. This encodes CASSSSGELFF.

The chain employs TRBV7-9 and TRBJ2-7; D may be TRBD2 (5 bases). The CDR3 length is 14 residues. Trimming removed 5 bases from V and 0 bases from J, with 11 bases in between. Germline CDR1 reads SEHNR; CDR2 reads FQNEAQ (reference sequence). Written as DNA, the CDR3 is TGTGCCAGCAGCGAGGGCGCGAGCTCCTACGAGCAGTACTTC. Residues: CASSEGASSYEQYF. The whole variable domain, filled in from reference TRBV7-9 and TRBJ2-7, reads DTGVSQNPRHKITKRGQNVTFRCDPISEHNRLYWYRQTLGQGPEFLTYFQNEAQLEKSRLLSDRFSAERPKGSFSTLEIQRTEQGDSAMYLCASSEGASSYEQYFGPGTRLTVT.

The chain links TRBV19 to TRBJ2-6; possibly TRBD1 for D (5 bases). The CDR3 sequence is 18 residues long. The V gene's germline CDR1 is LNHDA and CDR2 SQIVND (reference sequence). V lost 3 bases and J 4 bases, leaving 19 bases between the germline ends. The CDR3 protein is CASSMRQGNFRGANVLTF. DNA of the CDR3: TGTGCCAGTAGTATGCGGCAGGGCAACTTTAGGGGGGCCAACGTCCTGACTTTC. Supplemented by reference TRBV19 and TRBJ2-6, the full variable domain reads DGGITQSPKYLFRKEGQNVTLSCEQNLNHDAMYWYRQDPGQGLRLIYYSQIVNDFQKGDIAEGYSVSREKKESFPLTVTSAQKNPTAFYLCASSMRQGNFRGANVLTFGAGSRLTVL.

The rearrangement joins TRBV24-1 to TRBJ2-2; a possible D gene is TRBD2 (6 bases). Trimming removed 4 bases from V and 0 bases from J, with 11 bases in between. Germline CDR1 KGHDR, CDR2 SFDVKD. This CDR3 is 16 amino acids long. CDR3 residues: CATSDLGLTNTGELFF. CDR3 in DNA: TGTGCCACCAGTGACCTGGGACTGACGAACACCGGGGAGCTGTTTTTT.

This clone was recorded a few times. The V gene is TRBV2, the J gene TRBJ1-1; 7 bases map to TRBD1. There are 13 residues in the CDR3. The germline V gene has CDR1 SNHLY and CDR2 FYNNEI. V was clipped by 5 bases and J by 10 bases; unmatched bases: 10. DNA for the CDR3: TGTGCCAGCAGTTGGACAGGAGCCCGCCGAGCTTTCTTT. Translated: CASSWTGARRAFF.

The V gene is TRBV20-1, the J gene TRBJ1-1, with 12 bases matching TRBD1. Losses at the gene ends were 6 bases for V and 6 bases for J; bases not matched to a gene: 8. CDR3 size: 14 residues. CDR1 DFQATT and CDR2 SNEGSKA come from the germline V gene (reference sequence). The CDR3 region is CSASPGQGAAEAFF. DNA for the CDR3: TGCAGTGCCAGTCCGGGACAGGGGGCCGCTGAAGCTTTCTTT.

DNA for the CDR3: TGTGCCAGCTCACCACAGGGGTTGACTGAAGCTTTCTTT. This codes for CASSPQGLTEAFF. The rearrangement uses TRBV18 and TRBJ1-1, with a possible D match to TRBD1 (5 bases). The CDR3 spans 13 residues. With 1 base removed from V and 5 bases from J, the gap between germline ends came to 8 bases. The V gene's germline CDR1 is KGHSH and CDR2 LQKENI.

The chain carries TRBV13 and TRBJ1-5; TRBD1 matches 7 bases. Per germline, CDR1 PRHDT and CDR2 FYEKMQ (reference sequence). V lost 4 bases, J lost 6 bases, and 6 bases stayed unmatched. The CDR3 sequence is 14 residues long. CDR3 in DNA: TGTGCCAGCAGCTCAGGACAGGCCGGTCAGCCCCAGCATTTT. Translated, it gives CASSSGQAGQPQHF.

The chain has TRBV9 and TRBJ2-3, with 8 bases matching TRBD2. The V segment lost 0 bases and the J segment 3 bases; nucleotides outside the gene matches: 3. The CDR3 is 15 amino acids. Germline-derived CDR1 and CDR2 are SGDLS and YYNGEE. The CDR3 DNA sequence: TGTGCCAGCAGCGTAGGGCGCGGGGGGACAGATACGCAGTATTTT. Translated, it gives CASSVGRGGTDTQYF.

The genes are TRBV6-4 and TRBJ1-2; 11 positions match TRBD1. The length of the CDR3 is 17 residues. The germline V gene encodes CDR1 MRHNA and CDR2 SNTAGT. V trimming: 1 base; J trimming: 0 bases; junction bases outside the gene matches: 4. The CDR3 DNA reads as TGTGCCAGCAGTGACTGGGACAGGGGGTCTTCTAACTATGGCTACACCTTC. This translates into CASSDWDRGSSNYGYTF.